The source of this TCR beta chain is a study of siplizumab effects on memory and regulatory T cells (dated by TCRdb to between 2019 and 2020). At the level of the whole study: The study examined how the anti-CD2 antibody siplizumab affects alloreactive T-cell subsets in allogeneic mixed lymphocyte reactions built from human PBMCs.

This clone was detected only a few times. Its binding antigen is unknown. No qualities accompany the bases; no much larger clone lies one base away. Germline trimming: 6 bases from V, 4 bases from J; junction bases outside gene matches: 12. From cysteine to phenylalanine, the CDR3 is 16 amino acids long. Just the 48-base CDR3 DNA is kept, in frame starting at base 1. CDR1 and CDR2, per the germline V gene (reference sequence), are LNHDA and SQIVND. Sorted unstimulated T cells, along with proliferating T cells recovered from mixed lymphocyte reactions, underwent TCRbeta CDR3 sequencing. Fresh whole blood from nine to ten HLA-typed healthy donors was used as the source from which PBMCs were isolated. To map where alloreactive clones came from, CD4+ regulatory T cells in the unstimulated state were FACS-sorted. General conclusions and limits of the study: Siplizumab significantly reduced the cumulative frequency of alloreactive sequences traceable to unstimulated CD4+ memory T cells. Because sequences at frequencies below about 10^-5 were poorly captured, only a minor fraction of alloreactive clones could be mapped back to unstimulated subsets. Among mappable alloreactive CD4+ clones, the Treg-derived fraction averaged 68.8% with siplizumab versus about 27% in control reactions. Compared with memory T cells, unstimulated naive T cells appeared more diverse, and naive cells seemed to make a substantial contribution to the alloresponse. Whether proliferating Tregs from siplizumab cultures were suppressive was not functionally confirmed. About 75-97% of proliferating CD4+ or CD8+ clones could not be given a naive or memory phenotype.

Library creation used the immunoSEQ multiplex PCR assay. Each sample had around 92,000 TCR templates assayed by the deep sequencing platform. Genomic DNA extracted from sorted T cells was used for TCRbeta CDR3 sequencing. As for how the authors treated the data: The R programming language was used for the clonal analysis of the TCRbeta CDR3 data. Unstimulated samples were compared with post-reaction CFSE-low samples to define alloreactive CD4+ and CD8+ clones. Regulatory or non-regulatory origin was assigned to alloreactive CD4+ clones by matching of sequences to sorted unstimulated Treg and non-Treg repertoires. What TCRdb holds here is the immuneACCESS table cut down to in-frame rearrangements. Part of the clones is not present; checked against another copy, under half of the missing clones reflect an unresolved V gene, and the others are unexplained. That table supplies the V and J calls and clone size; D and trimming were determined from the DNA. The sample records about 69,000 clones, approximately 88% of which are singletons. The ten largest account for 1.5% to 2% of the sample.

This TCR derives from a human donor in good health. The chain couples TRBV19 to TRBJ1-3, with TRBD1 matching 7 junction bases. Material for sequencing was Tregs sorted from blood. The nucleotide sequence reads TGTGCCAGTAGGCTCTCCACAGGGGTTGCCGGAAACACCATATATTTT. The translation is CASRLSTGVAGNTIYF.